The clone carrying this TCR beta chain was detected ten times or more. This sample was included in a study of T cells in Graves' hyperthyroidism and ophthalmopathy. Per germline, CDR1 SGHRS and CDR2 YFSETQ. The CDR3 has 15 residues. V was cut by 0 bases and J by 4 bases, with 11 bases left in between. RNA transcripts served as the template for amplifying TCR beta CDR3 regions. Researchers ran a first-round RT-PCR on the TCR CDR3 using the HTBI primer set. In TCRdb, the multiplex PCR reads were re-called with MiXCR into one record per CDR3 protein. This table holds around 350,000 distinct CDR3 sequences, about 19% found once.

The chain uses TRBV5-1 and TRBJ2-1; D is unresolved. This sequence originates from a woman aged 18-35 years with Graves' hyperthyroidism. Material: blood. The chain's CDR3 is CASSLGGNVYNEQFF. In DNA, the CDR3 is TGCGCCAGCAGCTTGGGGGGTAACGTATACAATGAGCAGTTCTTC.